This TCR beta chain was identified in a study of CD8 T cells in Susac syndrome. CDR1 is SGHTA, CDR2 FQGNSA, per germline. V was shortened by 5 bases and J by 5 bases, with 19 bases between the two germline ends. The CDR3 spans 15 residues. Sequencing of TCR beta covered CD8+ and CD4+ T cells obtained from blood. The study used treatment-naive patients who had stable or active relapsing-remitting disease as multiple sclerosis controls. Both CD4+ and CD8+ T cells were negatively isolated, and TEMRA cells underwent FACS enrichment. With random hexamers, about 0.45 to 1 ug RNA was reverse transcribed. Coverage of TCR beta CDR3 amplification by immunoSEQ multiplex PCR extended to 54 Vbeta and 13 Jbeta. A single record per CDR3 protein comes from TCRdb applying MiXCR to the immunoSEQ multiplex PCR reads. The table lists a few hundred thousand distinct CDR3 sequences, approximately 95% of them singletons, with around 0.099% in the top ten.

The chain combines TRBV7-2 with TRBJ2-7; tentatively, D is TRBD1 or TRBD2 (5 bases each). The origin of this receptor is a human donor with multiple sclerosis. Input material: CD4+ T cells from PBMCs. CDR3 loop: CASSARMAGSHEQYF. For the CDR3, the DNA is TGTGCCAGCAGCGCCCGGATGGCAGGGAGCCACGAGCAGTACTTC.